The 32 T cell receptor beta chains below all came from one sample that was sequenced in a study of blood T cell repertoires in COVID-19. Profiling relied on immunoSEQ multiplex PCR, and the TCRdb table lists in-frame clones only, not all of them. The table has 250,000 or so clones, around nine tenths seen once. Sequencing was carried out using PBMCs or T cells enriched from blood (not recorded which). These receptors originate from a middle-aged woman who had been exposed to COVID-19.

The V and J genes are TRBV4-2 and TRBJ1-4; 7 bases are shared with TRBD1. The CDR3 runs 14 residues. CDR1 and CDR2 from the germline V gene are LGHNA and YNFKEQ. J gave up 5 bases and V 1 base, and 1 base lay outside the gene matches. The DNA of the CDR3 is TGTGCCAGCAGCCAAGGCAGGGGGAATGAAAAACTGTTTTTT. Translated: CASSQGRGNEKLFF.

This clone was counted a single time. This rearrangement joins TRBV7-3 to TRBJ2-5, with 8 bases matching TRBD1. V lost 1 base and J lost 0; bases outside the gene matches: 7. CDR3 size: 17 residues. Germline V gives CDR1 SGHTA, CDR2 FQGTGA. CDR3 amino acids: CASSLISGTGHQETQYF. As DNA, the CDR3 is TGTGCCAGCAGCTTAATCTCCGGGACAGGACACCAAGAGACCCAGTACTTC.

V and J are TRBV5-5 and TRBJ1-1; TRBD1 might be the D (6 bases). CDR3 length: 15 residues. V lost 0 bases and J 6 bases, leaving 15 bases between the germline ends. The V gene's germline CDR1 is SGHKS and CDR2 YYEKEE (reference sequence). The CDR3 loop reads CASSLVPAGVPEAFF. The CDR3 coding sequence is TGTGCCAGCAGCTTGGTTCCCGCAGGGGTCCCTGAAGCTTTCTTT.

This clone was seen a handful of times. The chain joins TRBV6-2 or TRBV6-3 to TRBJ1-2; 10 bases are shared with TRBD1. There are 15 residues in the CDR3. Germline CDR1 MNHEY, CDR2 SVGEGT. V lost 4 bases to trimming and J lost 7 bases; unmatched junction nucleotides: 9. Here the CDR3 DNA reads TGTGCCAGCAGTTTCCTGGGACAGGGGACCTCTGGCTACACCTTC. This encodes CASSFLGQGTSGYTF.

The chain carries TRBV19 and TRBJ1-2, with D possibly matching TRBD1 (5 bases). The germline CDR1 and CDR2 sequences are LNHDA and SQIVND (reference sequence). This CDR3 is 15 amino acids long. Trimming took off 7 bases at V and 4 bases at J, with 19 bases between the two ends. The CDR3 sequence is CASKIRQGSTYGYTF. The CDR3 DNA sequence: TGTGCCAGTAAAATAAGGCAGGGATCTACCTATGGCTACACCTTC.

This chain links TRBV3-1 (or the pseudogene TRBV3-2) with TRBJ2-5; a weak D match, TRBD1 (6 bases). Trimming took 3 bases from V and 3 from J, leaving 11 bases between them. The CDR3 length is 14 residues. Looked up from germline, CDR1 is LGHDT and CDR2 is YNNKEL (reference sequence). DNA for the CDR3: TGTGCCAGCAGCCACGGGACAAATAAAGAGACCCAGTACTTC. Its protein product is CASSHGTNKETQYF.

The rearrangement uses TRBV3-1 (or the pseudogene TRBV3-2) and TRBJ2-5; 7 bases fit TRBD1. The CDR3 runs to 15 residues. V lost 6 bases to trimming and J lost 4 bases; unmatched junction nucleotides: 11. The germline V gene encodes CDR1 LGHDT and CDR2 YNNKEL (reference sequence). Here the CDR3 reads CASRSETGFRETQYF. The CDR3 DNA follows: TGTGCCAGCAGGTCCGAGACAGGGTTTCGAGAGACCCAGTACTTC.

This chain joins TRBV2 and TRBJ1-2; TRBD1 might be the D (5 bases). This CDR3 has 15 residues. The V gene's germline CDR1 is SNHLY and CDR2 FYNNEI. V lost 3 bases and J lost 3, with 14 bases in between. The CDR3 DNA sequence: TGTGCCAGCAGTGAGAACCCCGGGGGGTACTATGGCTACACCTTC. Residues: CASSENPGGYYGYTF.

The chain employs TRBV4-2 and TRBJ1-3; no definite D call. The V gene lost 1 base and the J gene lost 11 bases, with 9 bases spanning the gap. The CDR3 consists of 12 residues. The germline gives CDR1 LGHNA, CDR2 YNFKEQ. Written as DNA, the CDR3 is TGTGCCAGCAGCCAAGTGGGGAGAGCCATATATTTT. It is translated as CASSQVGRAIYF.

This clone appeared once. The chain uses TRBV9 and TRBJ1-2, with TRBD1 matching over 7 bases. This CDR3 has 15 amino acids. CDR1 and CDR2 from the germline V gene are SGDLS and YYNGEE. V was clipped by 2 bases and J by 4 bases; unmatched bases: 8. CDR3 nucleotides: TGTGCCAGCAGCGTCCAGACAGGGTCCGGCTATGGCTACACCTTC. Translation gives CASSVQTGSGYGYTF. Variable domain in full (rest from reference TRBV9 and TRBJ1-2): DSGVTQTPKHLITATGQRVTLRCSPRSGDLSVYWYQQSLDQGLQFLIQYYNGEERAKGNILERFSAQQFPDLHSELNLSSLELGDSALYFCASSVQTGSGYGYTFGSGTRLTVV.

The V gene is TRBV29-1, the J gene TRBJ1-2; D gene ambiguous. Deletions cut 6 bases from V and 2 bases from J, with 10 bases between. There are 12 residues in the CDR3. Per germline, CDR1 SQVTM and CDR2 ANQGSEA. The CDR3 DNA sequence: TGCAGCGTGAGGGTGGCGAACTATGGCTACACCTTC. Its protein product is CSVRVANYGYTF.

The rearrangement uses TRBV19 and TRBJ2-1; possibly TRBD1 for D (6 bases). V lost 10 bases, J lost 7 bases, and 20 bases lay in between. The CDR3 consists of 14 residues. Germline loops: CDR1 LNHDA, CDR2 SQIVND (reference sequence). The DNA for the CDR3 is TGTGCCACCAGTGGGCTAGTTAGGGGGAATGAGCAGTTCTTC. It specifies CATSGLVRGNEQFF.

The rearrangement uses TRBV12-3 or TRBV12-4 and TRBJ2-7; D call uncertain. The CDR3 runs to 13 residues. V lost 1 base to trimming and J lost 3 bases, with 7 bases between them. The CDR3 loop is CASSLVRGYEQYF. CDR3 nucleotides: TGTGCCAGCAGTTTAGTGCGAGGCTACGAGCAGTACTTC.

As DNA, the CDR3 is TGTGCCAGGCGAGCGGGGGTTCGTTACAATGAGCAGTTCTTC. This translates into CARRAGVRYNEQFF. J is TRBJ2-1 and V is TRBV7-3; TRBD2 aligns across 8 bases. The length of the CDR3 is 14 residues. Germline V gene sequence: CDR1 SGHTA, CDR2 FQGTGA. V lost 9 bases, J lost 4 bases, and 8 bases stayed unmatched.

The rearrangement uses TRBV12-2 and TRBJ1-5; the listed D gene, TRBD1, was not tested against the DNA. TRBV12-2 represents a pseudogene. CDR3 size: 17 residues. CDR3 protein: CASRLAYWRQGNQPQHF. The DNA for the CDR3 is TGTGCAAGTCGCTTAGCGTATTGGAGACAGGGAAATCAGCCCCAGCATTTT.

J is TRBJ2-2 and V is TRBV2; tentatively, D is TRBD1 (6 bases). Trimming removed 7 bases at V and 5 bases at J, with 17 bases between. Germline CDR1 SNHLY, CDR2 FYNNEI. The CDR3 has 15 amino acids. The CDR3 reads CASISSGRGTGELFF. The CDR3 nucleotides are TGTGCCAGCATATCAAGCGGAAGGGGGACCGGGGAGCTGTTTTTT.

This clone was counted between two and nine times. This rearrangement joins TRBV5-4 to TRBJ2-5, with a tentative D call TRBD2 (6 bases). CDR3 length: 16 residues. Germline CDR1 SGHNT, CDR2 YYREEE (reference sequence). V lost 4 bases and J 5 bases, leaving 21 bases between the germline ends. CDR3 sequence: CASSPPHGGGGETQYF. CDR3 nucleotides: TGTGCCAGCAGCCCCCCGCACGGAGGTGGGGGGGAGACCCAGTACTTC.

V gene TRBV3-1 (or the pseudogene TRBV3-2) combines with J gene TRBJ1-2, with D uncertain. The CDR3 extends over 15 amino acids. V was cut by 0 bases and J by 8 bases, with 16 bases left in between. Germline lookup yields CDR1 LGHDT and CDR2 YNNKEL (reference sequence). This CDR3 is CASSQDHAARGGYTF. The CDR3 region has the DNA TGTGCCAGCAGCCAAGATCATGCAGCCCGGGGAGGCTACACCTTC.

V gene TRBV7-9 combines with J gene TRBJ2-2; D might be TRBD2 (5 bases). This CDR3 is 18 amino acids long. V lost 1 base, J lost 3 bases, and 18 bases lay in between. Germline CDR1 SEHNR, CDR2 FQNEAQ (reference sequence). The CDR3 loop reads CASSLDSIWAGDTGELFF. Here the CDR3 DNA reads TGTGCCAGCAGCTTAGATTCCATTTGGGCGGGTGACACCGGGGAGCTGTTTTTT.

The chain joins TRBV5-4 to TRBJ2-3; TRBD2 matches 7 bases. Trimming cost V 6 bases and J 2 bases; bases outside gene matches: 15. The CDR3 is 17 amino acids. Germline lookup yields CDR1 SGHNT and CDR2 YYREEE (reference sequence). CDR3 bases: TGTGCCAGCACCCTACACGCACGGGCGGGAGCCACAGATACGCAGTATTTT. Its translation: CASTLHARAGATDTQYF.

This sequence joins TRBV20-1 and TRBJ2-2, with D perhaps TRBD2 (6 bases). The CDR3 runs to 16 residues. CDR1 and CDR2 from the germline V gene are DFQATT and SNEGSKA (reference sequence). Trimming left V 3 bases short and J 7 bases short, with 21 bases between. CDR3 nucleotides: TGCAGTGCTAGTTCCTCGGCCCCCGAAGCGGGCGGGGAGCTGTTTTTT. This codes for CSASSSAPEAGGELFF.

Concerning this clone: An end of the junction differs from the germline gene, which may be a read error. The chain links TRBV29-1 to TRBJ1-2, with D perhaps TRBD1 (5 bases). This CDR3 has 12 residues. CDR1 is SQVTM, CDR2 ANQGSEA, per germline. CDR3 DNA: TGCAGCGTTAGGTGGGGGGACTACGGCTACACCTTC. Amino acids: CSVRWGDYGYTF.

The gene calls are TRBV28 and TRBJ2-6; the D gene is possibly TRBD2 (6 bases). The CDR3 covers 17 residues. V was clipped by 3 bases and J by 0 bases, with 12 bases between them. Germline V lookup: CDR1 MDHEN, CDR2 SYDVKM. The CDR3 DNA reads TGTGCCAGCAGTTTGGACTATCCCGTCTCTGGGGCCAACGTCCTGACTTTC. This sequence encodes CASSLDYPVSGANVLTF.

The chain couples TRBV18 to TRBJ2-7; D is perhaps TRBD2 (5 bases). The CDR3 covers 13 residues. Germline V CDR1 and CDR2: KGHSH, LQKENI. CDR3 amino acids: CASSPNEGHEQYV. The CDR3 nucleotides are TGCGCCAGCTCACCAAACGAGGGCCACGAGCAGTACGTC.

The chain joins TRBV19 to TRBJ1-1; D may be TRBD1 (6 bases). CDR1 and CDR2 from the germline V gene are LNHDA and SQIVND (reference sequence). Trimming pared 7 bases from V and 0 bases from J, leaving 12 bases between. The CDR3 contains 14 residues. CDR3 DNA: TGTGCCAGTACCAGGACAGAAGTGAACACTGAAGCTTTCTTT. Its translation: CASTRTEVNTEAFF.

The count of this clone is one. The chain uses TRBV7-8 and TRBJ1-1, with D unclear. CDR1 is SGHVS and CDR2 is FQNEAQ in the germline V gene. The CDR3 loop spans 16 amino acids. V dropped 1 base and J dropped 5 bases, with 17 bases sitting between them. In DNA, the CDR3 is TGTGCCAGCAGCTTAGGCTTATTCGAGGGAAAAACTGAAGCTTTCTTT. Translation gives CASSLGLFEGKTEAFF.

The V call is TRBV18, the J call TRBJ2-5; 7 nucleotides line up with TRBD2. The CDR3 length is 15 residues. Germline CDR1 and CDR2: KGHSH and LQKENI. The ends lost 3 bases at V and 1 base at J; junction bases unmatched: 5. The DNA of the CDR3 is TGTGCCAGCTCACCCGGGAGCGGGGCCCAAGAGACCCAGTACTTC. This translates into CASSPGSGAQETQYF.

The chain combines TRBV24-1 with TRBJ2-1; 11 positions match TRBD2. CDR3 length: 17 amino acids. V lost 4 bases and J lost 5; bases outside the gene matches: 9. Germline V gene sequence: CDR1 KGHDR, CDR2 SFDVKD. CDR3 amino acids: CATSDTTILAGDNEQFF. For the CDR3, the DNA is TGTGCCACCAGTGACACGACGATACTAGCGGGGGACAATGAGCAGTTCTTC.

This clone was recorded a few times. This chain connects TRBV5-4 to TRBJ2-4, with 7 bases matching TRBD1. The CDR3 consists of 14 residues. J gave up 7 bases and V 4 bases, and 8 bases lay outside the gene matches. Germline V gene data show CDR1 as SGHNT and CDR2 as YYREEE (reference sequence). CDR3: CASSRQGSRNIQYF. The CDR3 DNA reads as TGTGCCAGCAGCCGACAGGGCAGCCGGAACATTCAGTACTTC.

The V call is TRBV4-3, the J call TRBJ2-7; 9 positions agree with TRBD1. This CDR3 spans 14 amino acids. Germline-derived CDR1 and CDR2 are LGHNA and YSLEER. Losses at the gene ends were 8 bases for V and 4 bases for J; bases not matched to a gene: 9. CDR3 nucleotide sequence: TGCGCCAGCGGTCTGGGGACAGGGTCGTACGAGCAGTACTTC. It translates to CASGLGTGSYEQYF.

V gene TRBV7-2 combines with J gene TRBJ1-3; weak D call: TRBD1 (6 bases). Germline assignment: CDR1 SGHTA and CDR2 FQGNSA. CDR3 length equals 15 residues. The V gene lost 1 base and the J gene lost 7 bases, with 14 bases spanning the gap. CDR3 region: CASSLDWGLGNTIYF. DNA for the CDR3: TGTGCCAGCAGCTTAGATTGGGGGCTAGGGAACACCATATATTTT.

J is TRBJ1-2 and V is TRBV27, with a possible D match to TRBD1 (5 bases). Germline values: CDR1 MNHEY, CDR2 SMNVEV (reference sequence). The V and J ends lost 5 bases and 5 bases respectively, with 15 bases between them. The CDR3 spans 14 residues. CDR3 loop: CASSPTGVLYGYTF. The CDR3 DNA reads TGTGCCAGCAGTCCAACAGGCGTCCTTTATGGCTACACCTTC.